This T cell receptor beta chain was sequenced for a study of cytomegalovirus exposure and HLA in healthy donors. Study-level findings and limits: The study designated fewer than 200 TCR beta chains cytomegalovirus-associated.

Profiling relied on immunoSEQ multiplex PCR, and the TCRdb table lists in-frame clones only, not all of them. Counted here are approximately 76,000 clones, roughly 95% occurring once; the ten biggest clones make up approximately 3.6%. As regards this clone: As yet, its antigen is unknown.

V was pared by 0 bases and J by 4 bases, with 3 bases of the junction left unmatched. Per germline, CDR1 SGHRS and CDR2 YFSETQ. The CDR3 has 17 residues. The receptor was derived from a woman aged 18-29 years in good health and CMV-seropositive. V and J are TRBV5-1 and TRBJ2-3; 15 bases align to TRBD2. The sample consisted of PBMCs. For the CDR3, the DNA is TGCGCCAGCAGCTTGGAGGGACTAGCGGGAGGACCAGATACGCAGTATTTT. Its translation is CASSLEGLAGGPDTQYF.